The 17 T cell receptor beta chains in this list originate from one sample, sequenced in a study of chemoradiotherapy in HPV16-positive cancers. Produced via immunoSEQ multiplex PCR; TCRdb's table is partial and in-frame only. The table has about 20,000 clones, 84% seen once; the top ten hold more than 3%. The source material was blood, sampled from a patient who underwent chemoradiotherapy. These receptors were collected from a human donor with HPV-associated anogenital cancer.

The genes are TRBV9 and TRBJ1-3, with D tentatively TRBD1 (6 bases). The CDR3 contains 13 residues. Germline V CDR1 and CDR2: SGDLS, YYNGEE. Trimming stripped 4 bases from V and 8 bases from J, with 13 bases between. As DNA, the CDR3 is TGTGCCAGCAGCCCCCATGAGGGGGACACCATATATTTT. This gives the protein CASSPHEGDTIYF.

The chain joins TRBV19 to TRBJ1-5; TRBD1 might be the D (5 bases). This CDR3 has 17 amino acids. With 6 bases removed from V and 0 bases from J, the gap between germline ends came to 18 bases. Germline assignment: CDR1 LNHDA and CDR2 SQIVND (reference sequence). CDR3 in amino acids: CASRRDRGGDSNQPQHF. In DNA form, the CDR3 reads TGTGCCAGTAGGCGGGACCGAGGAGGGGATAGCAATCAGCCCCAGCATTTT.

This clone came up a few times. The chain couples TRBV11-2 to TRBJ1-6; weak D call: TRBD1 (5 bases). The CDR3 is 15 residues long. CDR1 is SGHAT and CDR2 is FQNNGV in the germline V gene. V shed 1 base and J shed 10 bases, with 14 bases lying between them. The CDR3: CASSLVTGAGSPLHF. In DNA form, the CDR3 reads TGTGCCAGCAGCTTAGTCACAGGAGCGGGGTCACCCCTCCACTTT.

The chain couples TRBV27 to TRBJ1-1; no clear D gene. Germline V gives CDR1 MNHEY, CDR2 SMNVEV (reference sequence). The V end lost 0 bases, the J end lost 0 bases, and 8 bases lay between the germline ends. The CDR3 spans 15 residues. In nucleotides, the CDR3 is TGTGCCAGCAGTTTATCTATGGGTTTGAACACTGAAGCTTTCTTT. It is translated as CASSLSMGLNTEAFF.

This clone was found a few times. The V call is TRBV7-6, the J call TRBJ2-7, with D unresolved. V shed 5 bases and J shed 7 bases, with 18 bases lying between them. In germline, CDR1 is SGHVS, CDR2 FNYEAQ. CDR3 length: 14 residues. The CDR3 reads CASSPLDTTWEQYF. DNA for the CDR3: TGTGCCAGCAGCCCTCTTGACACTACTTGGGAGCAGTACTTC.

The chain couples TRBV5-1 to TRBJ2-2; TRBD2 matches 9 bases. The CDR3 consists of 16 residues. Germline-derived CDR1 and CDR2 are SGHRS and YFSETQ. V lost 0 bases, J lost 4 bases, and 4 bases stayed unmatched. The CDR3 bases are TGCGCCAGCAGCTTGGCTAGGACTAGCGCCACCGGGGAGCTGTTTTTT. Translation gives CASSLARTSATGELFF.

V is TRBV5-6 and J is TRBJ1-1, with D possibly being TRBD1 (5 bases). With 2 bases removed from V and 5 bases from J, the gap between germline ends came to 13 bases. Germline lookup yields CDR1 SGHDT and CDR2 YYEEEE. This CDR3 is 14 amino acids long. DNA of the CDR3: TGTGCCAGCAGCTTTGGGGACCGGTGGACTGAAGCTTTCTTT. The encoded protein is CASSFGDRWTEAFF. Full variable domain (missing parts from reference TRBV5-6 and TRBJ1-1): DAGVTQSPTHLIKTRGQQVTLRCSPKSGHDTVSWYQQALGQGPQFIFQYYEEEERQRGNFPDRFSGHQFPNYSSELNVNALLLGDSALYLCASSFGDRWTEAFFGQGTRLTVV.

The chain couples TRBV19 to TRBJ2-1; 11 positions agree with TRBD2. This CDR3 region has 14 residues. Germline values: CDR1 LNHDA, CDR2 SQIVND (reference sequence). J was trimmed by 11 bases and V by 3 bases; bases with no gene match: 6. Written as DNA, the CDR3 is TGTGCCAGTAGTATGAGGCTAGCGGGGGGACAGCAGTTCTTC. This sequence encodes CASSMRLAGGQQFF.

The chain has TRBV6-6 and TRBJ1-1; 8 nucleotides line up with TRBD1. V was pared by 10 bases and J by 1 base, with 11 bases of the junction left unmatched. The CDR3 contains 15 residues. In germline, CDR1 is MNHNY, CDR2 SVGAGI (reference sequence). CDR3 amino acids: CATEPVGQGNTEAFF. The CDR3 nucleotides are TGTGCCACGGAACCCGTAGGACAGGGGAACACTGAAGCTTTCTTT.

The chain employs TRBV7-2 and TRBJ1-3; D unclear. V lost 6 bases to trimming and J lost 2 bases, with 8 bases between them. Looked up from germline, CDR1 is SGHTA and CDR2 is FQGNSA. The CDR3 is 13 amino acids. The CDR3 reads CASRRAPGNTIYF. In DNA, the CDR3 is TGTGCCAGCAGACGAGCCCCTGGAAACACCATATATTTT.

This chain uses TRBV2 with TRBJ2-1, with 7 nucleotides matching TRBD1. CDR1 is SNHLY and CDR2 is FYNNEI in the germline V gene. V gave up 7 bases and J gave up 9 bases; unmatched junction bases: 6. The CDR3 contains 12 residues. CDR3 nucleotide sequence: TGTGCCAGCAATACAGGGGTTAGTGAGCAGTTCTTC. Encoded protein: CASNTGVSEQFF.

The chain has TRBV5-1 and TRBJ1-1; D remains unclear. Germline V gives CDR1 SGHRS, CDR2 YFSETQ. Trimming took off 4 bases at V and 1 base at J, with 17 bases between the two ends. This CDR3 spans 16 amino acids. Here the CDR3 DNA reads TGCGCCAGCAGCACTGGACGGTCCTTGGGGAACACTGAAGCTTTCTTT. As protein: CASSTGRSLGNTEAFF.

In its sample, this clone was seen a few times. This chain links TRBV29-1 with TRBJ1-3; no definite D call. Germline V gene lookup returns CDR1 SQVTM and CDR2 ANQGSEA. This CDR3 comprises 11 residues. With 7 bases removed from V and 3 bases from J, the gap between germline ends came to 7 bases. The CDR3 protein is CSGKGGNTIYF. The DNA for the CDR3 is TGCAGCGGAAAAGGTGGAAACACCATATATTTT.

CDR3 nucleotide sequence: TGTGCCAGCAGCGTAGAAACTAGCGGGGGGTGGGGAGATACGCAGTATTTT. It is translated as CASSVETSGGWGDTQYF. The rearrangement links TRBV9 to TRBJ2-3, with TRBD2 matching over 12 bases. The ends lost 0 bases at V and 5 bases at J; junction bases unmatched: 7. Germline values: CDR1 SGDLS, CDR2 YYNGEE. The CDR3 contains 17 residues.

This clone has a single count. This chain connects TRBV6-5 to TRBJ1-5; D is ambiguous. Trimming pared 4 bases from V and 4 bases from J, leaving 11 bases between. The CDR3 has 14 amino acids. Looked up from germline, CDR1 is MNHEY and CDR2 is SVGAGI. As DNA, the CDR3 is TGTGCCAGCAGTTTAGAAGTTGGTAATCAGCCCCAGCATTTT. Amino acid sequence: CASSLEVGNQPQHF.

Only a few counts were recorded for this clone. The rearrangement links TRBV6-1 to TRBJ2-6; no definite D call. The CDR3 loop spans 15 amino acids. The V gene's germline CDR1 is MNHNS and CDR2 SASEGT. Deletions cut 1 base from V and 0 bases from J, with 4 bases between. The CDR3 here is CASSEDSSGANVLTF. In DNA form, the CDR3 reads TGTGCCAGCAGTGAAGACAGCTCTGGGGCCAACGTCCTGACTTTC.

This rearrangement joins TRBV7-9 to TRBJ2-3; 8 nucleotides align to TRBD2. This CDR3 contains 16 residues. J gave up 5 bases and V 5 bases, and 12 bases lay outside the gene matches. CDR1 is SEHNR, CDR2 FQNEAQ, per germline (reference sequence). The CDR3 reads CASSGPGGSGEDTQYF. CDR3 nucleotide sequence: TGTGCCAGCAGCGGGCCGGGGGGGAGCGGGGAAGATACGCAGTATTTT.